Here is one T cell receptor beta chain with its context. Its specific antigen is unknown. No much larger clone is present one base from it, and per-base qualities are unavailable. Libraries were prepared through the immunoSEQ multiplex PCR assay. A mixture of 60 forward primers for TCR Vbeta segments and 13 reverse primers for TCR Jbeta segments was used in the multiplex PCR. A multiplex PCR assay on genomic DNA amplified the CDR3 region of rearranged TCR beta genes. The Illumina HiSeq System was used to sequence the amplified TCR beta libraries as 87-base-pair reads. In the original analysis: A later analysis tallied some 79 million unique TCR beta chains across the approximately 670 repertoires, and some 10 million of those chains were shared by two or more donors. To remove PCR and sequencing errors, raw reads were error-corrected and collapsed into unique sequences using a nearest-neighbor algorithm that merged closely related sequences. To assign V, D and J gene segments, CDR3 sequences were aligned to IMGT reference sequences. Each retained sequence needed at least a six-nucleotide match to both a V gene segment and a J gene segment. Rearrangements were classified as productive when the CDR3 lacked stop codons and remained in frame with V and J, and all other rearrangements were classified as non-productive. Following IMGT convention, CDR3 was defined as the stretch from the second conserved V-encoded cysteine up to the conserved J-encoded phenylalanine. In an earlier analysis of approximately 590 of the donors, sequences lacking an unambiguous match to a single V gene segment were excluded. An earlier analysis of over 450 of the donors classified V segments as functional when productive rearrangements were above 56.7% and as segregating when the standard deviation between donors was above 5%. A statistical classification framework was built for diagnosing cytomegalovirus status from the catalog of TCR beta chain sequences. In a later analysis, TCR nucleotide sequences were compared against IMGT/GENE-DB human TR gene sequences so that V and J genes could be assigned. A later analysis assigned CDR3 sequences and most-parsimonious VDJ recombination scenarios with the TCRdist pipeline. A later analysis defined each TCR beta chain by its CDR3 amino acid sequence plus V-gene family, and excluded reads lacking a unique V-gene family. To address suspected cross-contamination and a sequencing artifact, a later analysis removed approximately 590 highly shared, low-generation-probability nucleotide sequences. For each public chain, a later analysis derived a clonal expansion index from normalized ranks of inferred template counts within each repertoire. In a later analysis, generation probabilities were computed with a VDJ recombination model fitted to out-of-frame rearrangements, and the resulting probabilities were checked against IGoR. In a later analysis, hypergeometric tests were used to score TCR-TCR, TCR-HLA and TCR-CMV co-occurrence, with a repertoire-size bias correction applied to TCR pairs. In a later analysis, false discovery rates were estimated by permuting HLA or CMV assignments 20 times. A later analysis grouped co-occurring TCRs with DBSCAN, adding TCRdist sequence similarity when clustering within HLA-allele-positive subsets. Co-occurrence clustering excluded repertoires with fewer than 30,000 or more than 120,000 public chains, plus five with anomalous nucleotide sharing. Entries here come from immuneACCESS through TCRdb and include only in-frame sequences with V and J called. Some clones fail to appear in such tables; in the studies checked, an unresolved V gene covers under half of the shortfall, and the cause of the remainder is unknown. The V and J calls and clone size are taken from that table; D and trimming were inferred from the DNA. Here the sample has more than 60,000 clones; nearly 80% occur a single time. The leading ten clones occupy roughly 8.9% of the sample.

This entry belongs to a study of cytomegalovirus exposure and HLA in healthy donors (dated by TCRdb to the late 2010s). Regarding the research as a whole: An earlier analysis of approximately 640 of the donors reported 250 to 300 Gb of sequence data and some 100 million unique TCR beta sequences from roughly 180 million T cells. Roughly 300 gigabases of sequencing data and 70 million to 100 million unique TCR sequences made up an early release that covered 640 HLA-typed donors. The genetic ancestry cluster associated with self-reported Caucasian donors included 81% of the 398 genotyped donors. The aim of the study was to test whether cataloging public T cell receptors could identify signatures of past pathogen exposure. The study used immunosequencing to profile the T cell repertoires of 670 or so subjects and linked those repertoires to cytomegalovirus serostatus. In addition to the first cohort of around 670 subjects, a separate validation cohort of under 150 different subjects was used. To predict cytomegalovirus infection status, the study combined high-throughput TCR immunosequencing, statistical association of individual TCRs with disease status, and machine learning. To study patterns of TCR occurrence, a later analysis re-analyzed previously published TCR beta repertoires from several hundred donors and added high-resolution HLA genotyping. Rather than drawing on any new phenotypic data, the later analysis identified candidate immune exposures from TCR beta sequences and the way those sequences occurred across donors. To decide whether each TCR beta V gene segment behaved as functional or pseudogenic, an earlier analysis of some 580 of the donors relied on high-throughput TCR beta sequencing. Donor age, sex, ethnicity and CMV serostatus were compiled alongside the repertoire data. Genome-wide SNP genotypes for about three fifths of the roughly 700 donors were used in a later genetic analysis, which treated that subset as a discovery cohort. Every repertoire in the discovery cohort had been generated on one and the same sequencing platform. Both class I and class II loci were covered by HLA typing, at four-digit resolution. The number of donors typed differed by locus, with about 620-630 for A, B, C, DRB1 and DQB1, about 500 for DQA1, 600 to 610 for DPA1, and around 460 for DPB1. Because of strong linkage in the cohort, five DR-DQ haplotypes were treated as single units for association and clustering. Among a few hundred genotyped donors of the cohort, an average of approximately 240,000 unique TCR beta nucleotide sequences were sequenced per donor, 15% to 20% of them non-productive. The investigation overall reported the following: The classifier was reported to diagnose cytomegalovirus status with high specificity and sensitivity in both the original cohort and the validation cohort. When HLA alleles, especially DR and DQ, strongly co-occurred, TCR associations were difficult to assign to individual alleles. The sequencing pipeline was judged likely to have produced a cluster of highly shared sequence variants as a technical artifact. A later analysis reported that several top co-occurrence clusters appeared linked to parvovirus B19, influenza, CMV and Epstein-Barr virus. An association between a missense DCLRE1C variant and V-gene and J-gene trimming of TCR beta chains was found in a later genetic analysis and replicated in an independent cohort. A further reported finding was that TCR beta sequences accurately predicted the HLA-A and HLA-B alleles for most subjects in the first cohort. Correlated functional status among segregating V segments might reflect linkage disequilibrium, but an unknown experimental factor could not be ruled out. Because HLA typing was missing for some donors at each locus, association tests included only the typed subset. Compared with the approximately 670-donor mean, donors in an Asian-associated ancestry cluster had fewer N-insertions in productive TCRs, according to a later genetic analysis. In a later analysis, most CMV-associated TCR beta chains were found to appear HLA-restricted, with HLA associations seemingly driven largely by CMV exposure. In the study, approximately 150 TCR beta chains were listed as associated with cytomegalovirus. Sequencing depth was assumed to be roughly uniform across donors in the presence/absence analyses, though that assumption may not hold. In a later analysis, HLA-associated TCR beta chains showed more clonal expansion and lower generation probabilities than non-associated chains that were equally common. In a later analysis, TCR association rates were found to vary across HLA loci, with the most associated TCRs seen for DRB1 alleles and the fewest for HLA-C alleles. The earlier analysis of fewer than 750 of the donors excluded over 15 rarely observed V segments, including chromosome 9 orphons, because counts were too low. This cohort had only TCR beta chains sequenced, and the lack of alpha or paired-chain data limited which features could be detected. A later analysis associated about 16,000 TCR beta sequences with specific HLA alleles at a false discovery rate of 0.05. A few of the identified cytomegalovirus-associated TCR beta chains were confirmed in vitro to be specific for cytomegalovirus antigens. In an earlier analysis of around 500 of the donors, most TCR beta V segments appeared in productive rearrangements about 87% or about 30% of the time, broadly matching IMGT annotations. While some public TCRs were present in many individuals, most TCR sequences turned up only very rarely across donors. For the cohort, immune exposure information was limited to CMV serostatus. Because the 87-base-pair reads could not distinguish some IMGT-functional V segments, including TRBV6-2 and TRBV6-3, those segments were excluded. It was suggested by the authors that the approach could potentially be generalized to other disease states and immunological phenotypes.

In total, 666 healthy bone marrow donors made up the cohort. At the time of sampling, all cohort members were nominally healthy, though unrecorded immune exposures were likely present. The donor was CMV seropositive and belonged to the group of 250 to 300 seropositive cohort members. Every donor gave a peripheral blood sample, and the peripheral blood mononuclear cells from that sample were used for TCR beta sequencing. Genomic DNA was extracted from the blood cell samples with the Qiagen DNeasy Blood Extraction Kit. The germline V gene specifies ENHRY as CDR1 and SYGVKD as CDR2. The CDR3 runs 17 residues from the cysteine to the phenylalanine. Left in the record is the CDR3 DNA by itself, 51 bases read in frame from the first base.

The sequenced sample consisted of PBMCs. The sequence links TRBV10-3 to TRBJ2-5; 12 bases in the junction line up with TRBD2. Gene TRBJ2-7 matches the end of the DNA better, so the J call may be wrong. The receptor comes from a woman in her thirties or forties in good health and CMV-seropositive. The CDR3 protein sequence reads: CAISAQLAGGDSYEQYF. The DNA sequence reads TGTGCCATCAGTGCGCAACTAGCGGGGGGTGACTCCTACGAGCAGTACTTC.